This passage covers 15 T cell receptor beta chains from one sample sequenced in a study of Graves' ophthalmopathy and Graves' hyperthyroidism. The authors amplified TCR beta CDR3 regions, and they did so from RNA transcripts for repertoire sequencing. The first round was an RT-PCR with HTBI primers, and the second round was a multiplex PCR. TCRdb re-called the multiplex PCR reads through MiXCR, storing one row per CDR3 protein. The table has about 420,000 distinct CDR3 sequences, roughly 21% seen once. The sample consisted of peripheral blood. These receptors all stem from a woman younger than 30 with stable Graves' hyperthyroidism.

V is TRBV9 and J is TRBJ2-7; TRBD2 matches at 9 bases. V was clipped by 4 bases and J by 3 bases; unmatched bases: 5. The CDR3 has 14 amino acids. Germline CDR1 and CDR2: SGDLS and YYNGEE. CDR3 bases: TGTGCCAGCAGCCTGCGCGGGGGGGACTACGAGCAGTACTTC. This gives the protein CASSLRGGDYEQYF.

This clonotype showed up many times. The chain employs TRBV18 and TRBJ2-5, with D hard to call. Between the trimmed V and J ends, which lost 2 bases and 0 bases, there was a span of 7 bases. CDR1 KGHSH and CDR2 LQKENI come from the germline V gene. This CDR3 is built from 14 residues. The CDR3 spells CASSPRADQETQYF. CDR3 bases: TGTGCCAGCTCACCAAGGGCAGACCAAGAGACCCAGTACTTC.

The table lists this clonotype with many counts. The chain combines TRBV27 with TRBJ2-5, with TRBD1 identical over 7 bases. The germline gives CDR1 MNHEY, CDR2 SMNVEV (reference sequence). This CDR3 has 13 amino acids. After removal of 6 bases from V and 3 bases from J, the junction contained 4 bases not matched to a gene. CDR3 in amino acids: CASRYTGEETQYF. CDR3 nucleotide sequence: TGTGCCAGCAGGTATACAGGGGAAGAGACCCAGTACTTC.

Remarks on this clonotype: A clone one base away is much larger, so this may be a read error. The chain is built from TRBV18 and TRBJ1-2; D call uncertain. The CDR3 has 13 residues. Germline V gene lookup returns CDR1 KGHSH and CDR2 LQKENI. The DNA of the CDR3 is TGTGCCAGCTCACGTTCGGGGAATGGTGGCTACAGCTTC. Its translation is CASSRSGNGGYSF.

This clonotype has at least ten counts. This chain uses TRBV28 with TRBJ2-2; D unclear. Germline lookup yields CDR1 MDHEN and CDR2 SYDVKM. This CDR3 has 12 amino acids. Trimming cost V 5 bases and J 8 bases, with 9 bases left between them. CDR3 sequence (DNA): TGTGCCAGCAGTCCATACTTAGGGGAGCTGTTTTTT. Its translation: CASSPYLGELFF.

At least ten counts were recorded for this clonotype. The CDR3 reads CASRFSGNTIYF. CDR3 bases: TGTGCCAGCCGTTTTTCTGGAAACACCATATATTTT. The rearrangement joins TRBV19 to TRBJ1-3; no firm D call. The V and J ends lost 9 bases and 1 base respectively, with 7 bases between them. Germline lookup yields CDR1 LNHDA and CDR2 SQIVND (reference sequence). The CDR3 spans 12 residues.

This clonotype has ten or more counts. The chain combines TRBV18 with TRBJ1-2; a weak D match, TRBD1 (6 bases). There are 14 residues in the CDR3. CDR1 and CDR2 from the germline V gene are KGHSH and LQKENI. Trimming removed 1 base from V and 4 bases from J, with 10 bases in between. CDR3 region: CASSPQGTSYGYTF. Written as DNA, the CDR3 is TGTGCCAGCTCACCACAGGGGACAAGCTATGGCTACACCTTC.

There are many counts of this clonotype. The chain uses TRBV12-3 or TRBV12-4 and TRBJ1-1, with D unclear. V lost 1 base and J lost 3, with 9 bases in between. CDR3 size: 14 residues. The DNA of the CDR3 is TGTGCCAGCAGTTTAGAGCGGGCTGACACTGAAGCTTTCTTT. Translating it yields CASSLERADTEAFF.

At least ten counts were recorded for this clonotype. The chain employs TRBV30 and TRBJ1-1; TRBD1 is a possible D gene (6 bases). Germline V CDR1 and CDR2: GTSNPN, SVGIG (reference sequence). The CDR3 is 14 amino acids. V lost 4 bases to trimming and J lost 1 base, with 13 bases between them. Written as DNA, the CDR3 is TGTGCCTGGAACCAAGGACAGAGGAACACTGAAGCTTTCTTT. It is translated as CAWNQGQRNTEAFF.

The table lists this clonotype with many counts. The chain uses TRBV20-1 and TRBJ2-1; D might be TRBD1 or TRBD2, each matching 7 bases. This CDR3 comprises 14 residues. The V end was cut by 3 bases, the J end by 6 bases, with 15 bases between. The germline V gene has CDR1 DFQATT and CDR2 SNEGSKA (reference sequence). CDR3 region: CSARQGGDFNEQFF. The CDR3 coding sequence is TGCAGTGCTAGGCAGGGGGGGGACTTCAATGAGCAGTTCTTC.

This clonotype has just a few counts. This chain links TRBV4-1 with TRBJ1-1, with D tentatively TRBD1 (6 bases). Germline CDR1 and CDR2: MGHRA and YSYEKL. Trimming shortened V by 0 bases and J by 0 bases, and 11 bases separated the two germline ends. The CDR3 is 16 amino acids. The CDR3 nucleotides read TGCGCCAGCAGCCAAGATTCCCCAGGGGTGAACACTGAAGCTTTCTTT. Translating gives CASSQDSPGVNTEAFF.

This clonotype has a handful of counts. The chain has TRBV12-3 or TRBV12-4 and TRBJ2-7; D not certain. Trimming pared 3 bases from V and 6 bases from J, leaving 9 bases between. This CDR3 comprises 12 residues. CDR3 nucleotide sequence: TGTGCCAGCAGTTTCCAAGAGGCCGAGCAGTACTTC. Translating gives CASSFQEAEQYF.

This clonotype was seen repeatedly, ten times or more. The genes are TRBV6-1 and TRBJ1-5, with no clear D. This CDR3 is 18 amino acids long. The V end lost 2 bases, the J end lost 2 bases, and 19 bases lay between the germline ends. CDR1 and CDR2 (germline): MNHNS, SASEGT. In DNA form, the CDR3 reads TGTGCCAGCAGTGAAAGGCCCCCTGGACGGGGTGGCAATCAGCCCCAGCATTTT. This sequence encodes CASSERPPGRGGNQPQHF.

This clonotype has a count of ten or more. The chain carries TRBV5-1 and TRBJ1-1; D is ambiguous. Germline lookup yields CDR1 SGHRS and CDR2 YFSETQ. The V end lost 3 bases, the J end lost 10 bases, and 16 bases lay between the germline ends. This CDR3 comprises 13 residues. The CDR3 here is CASSSVDVRSAFF. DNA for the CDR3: TGCGCCAGCAGCTCCGTGGACGTCCGGTCAGCTTTCTTT. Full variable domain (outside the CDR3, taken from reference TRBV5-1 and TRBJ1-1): KAGVTQTPRYLIKTRGQQVTLSCSPISGHRSVSWYQQTPGQGLQFLFEYFSETQRNKGNFPGRFSGRQFSNSRSEMNVSTLELGDSALYLCASSSVDVRSAFFGQGTRLTVV.

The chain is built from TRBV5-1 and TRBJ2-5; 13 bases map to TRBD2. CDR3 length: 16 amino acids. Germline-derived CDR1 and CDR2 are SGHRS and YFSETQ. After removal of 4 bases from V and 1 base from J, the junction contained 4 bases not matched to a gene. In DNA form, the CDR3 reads TGCGCCAGCAGCATCGGGACTAGCGGGGTCCAAGAGACCCAGTACTTC. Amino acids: CASSIGTSGVQETQYF.